The rows below give T cell receptor beta chains drawn from one sample of a study of blood T cell repertoires in COVID-19. This table comes from immunoSEQ multiplex PCR, and its TCRdb copy is limited to in-frame clones, with some not included. Here the sample spans some 120,000 clones, more than 75% being singletons. The sequencing sample was made of peripheral blood. These receptors were taken from a man between 35 and 55 years old with acute or convalescent COVID-19. Both conserved end residues are part of each CDR3. The D gene is left open where the match is weak. The size of a clone is reported for some rows only, either as once, few or many, or as a class for expanded clones.

CDR3 protein: CAISRTAGDGNTIYF
CDR3 DNA: TGTGCCATCAGCAGGACGGCGGGGGACGGAAACACCATATATTTT
J gene: TRBJ1-3
D gene: -
clone size: -
V gene: TRBV10-3

CDR3 protein: CASSSRGARQDTEAFF
CDR3 DNA: TGTGCCAGCAGCTCGAGAGGTGCGAGGCAAGACACTGAAGCTTTCTTT
J gene: TRBJ1-1
D gene: -
clone size: few
V gene: TRBV6-2/TRBV6-3

CDR3 protein: CASSPSRTSGGNEQFF
CDR3 DNA: TGTGCCAGCAGCCCTAGCCGGACTAGCGGGGGGAATGAGCAGTTCTTC
J gene: TRBJ2-1
D gene: TRBD2
clone size: -
V gene: TRBV5-4

CDR3 protein: CASSLRVRTSGANVLTF
CDR3 DNA: TGTGCCAGCAGCTTGAGGGTGCGGACATCTGGGGCCAACGTCCTGACTTTC
J gene: TRBJ2-6
D gene: -
clone size: -
V gene: TRBV5-4

CDR3 protein: CASSQGTTGGWGGYTF
CDR3 DNA: TGCGCCAGCAGCCAAGGGACGACAGGGGGATGGGGTGGCTACACCTTC
J gene: TRBJ1-2
D gene: TRBD1
clone size: -
V gene: TRBV4-3

CDR3 protein: CASSQIPGLGTETQYF
CDR3 DNA: TGTGCCAGCAGCCAAATACCGGGACTAGGGACAGAGACCCAGTACTTC
J gene: TRBJ2-5
D gene: TRBD2
clone size: -
V gene: TRBV3-1/TRBV3-2

CDR3 protein: CASSQASGTYQETQYF
CDR3 DNA: TGTGCCAGCAGCCAGGCTAGCGGTACTTACCAAGAGACCCAGTACTTC
J gene: TRBJ2-5
D gene: TRBD2
clone size: -
V gene: TRBV3-1/TRBV3-2

CDR3 protein: CASSGQPWPSPLHF
CDR3 DNA: TGTGCCAGTAGTGGACAGCCCTGGCCTTCACCCCTCCACTTT
J gene: TRBJ1-6
D gene: -
clone size: -
V gene: TRBV19

CDR3 protein: CASSSGQGHEQYF
CDR3 DNA: TGTGCCAGTAGTTCTGGACAGGGCCACGAGCAGTACTTC
J gene: TRBJ2-7
D gene: TRBD1
clone size: -
V gene: TRBV19

CDR3 protein: CASSLSRDTEAFF
CDR3 DNA: TGTGCCAGCAGCTTAAGCAGGGACACTGAAGCTTTCTTT
J gene: TRBJ1-1
D gene: -
clone size: -
V gene: TRBV11-2

CDR3 protein: CASSEEGLAGGGYEQYF
CDR3 DNA: TGTGCCAGCAGCGAAGAGGGACTAGCGGGAGGGGGTTACGAGCAGTACTTC
J gene: TRBJ2-7
D gene: TRBD2
clone size: -
V gene: TRBV2

CDR3 protein: CAWSMGGDTEAFF
CDR3 DNA: TGTGCCTGGAGCATGGGGGGGGACACTGAAGCTTTCTTT
J gene: TRBJ1-1
D gene: -
clone size: -
V gene: TRBV30

CDR3 protein: CASSLWAGSTEAFF
CDR3 DNA: TGTGCCAGCAGTTTATGGGCGGGCTCCACTGAAGCTTTCTTT
J gene: TRBJ1-1
D gene: -
clone size: -
V gene: TRBV27

CDR3 protein: CASRRTGAAGITF
CDR3 DNA: TGTGCCAGCAGGAGGACAGGGGCCGCGGGGATCACCTTC
J gene: TRBJ1-2
D gene: TRBD1
clone size: once
V gene: TRBV12-3/TRBV12-4

CDR3 protein: CATKGIGEYQETQYF
CDR3 DNA: TGTGCCACCAAGGGGATCGGAGAGTACCAAGAGACCCAGTACTTC
J gene: TRBJ2-5
D gene: -
clone size: -
V gene: TRBV5-4

CDR3 protein: CASEDRGSGETQYF
CDR3 DNA: TGTGCCAGCGAGGACAGGGGTTCAGGGGAGACCCAGTACTTC
J gene: TRBJ2-5
D gene: TRBD1
clone size: -
V gene: TRBV5-4

CDR3 protein: CASSVAHGGRASGELFF
CDR3 DNA: TGTGCCAGCAGCGTAGCTCATGGAGGGAGGGCGTCCGGGGAGCTGTTTTTT
J gene: TRBJ2-2
D gene: TRBD2
clone size: -
V gene: TRBV9

CDR3 protein: CASSQRGTNEQFF
CDR3 DNA: TGTGCCAGCAGCCAGAGGGGGACGAATGAGCAGTTCTTC
J gene: TRBJ2-1
D gene: -
clone size: -
V gene: TRBV3-1/TRBV3-2

CDR3 protein: CASSAGPGQPNTEAFF
CDR3 DNA: TGTGCCAGCAGCGCGGGACCGGGACAGCCTAACACTGAAGCTTTCTTT
J gene: TRBJ1-1
D gene: TRBD1
clone size: once
V gene: TRBV5-5

CDR3 protein: CASSLGYRGSGEQFF
CDR3 DNA: TGTGCCAGCAGCTTAGGGTACAGGGGGTCGGGTGAGCAGTTCTTC
J gene: TRBJ2-1
D gene: TRBD1
clone size: -
V gene: TRBV11-2

CDR3 protein: CASSPTTGGRAEAFF
CDR3 DNA: TGTGCCAGCAGCCCTACGACAGGAGGTAGGGCTGAAGCTTTCTTT
J gene: TRBJ1-1
D gene: -
clone size: once
V gene: TRBV9

CDR3 protein: CASSLLGTGNLKSPLHF
CDR3 DNA: TGTGCCAGCAGCTTATTGGGGACAGGGAACCTAAAATCACCCCTCCACTTT
J gene: TRBJ1-6
D gene: TRBD1
clone size: -
V gene: TRBV7-8

CDR3 protein: CASSLDRGLAGGSEQFF
CDR3 DNA: TGTGCCAGCAGCTTAGACCGAGGACTAGCGGGAGGGAGTGAGCAGTTCTTC
J gene: TRBJ2-1
D gene: TRBD2
clone size: once
V gene: TRBV11-2

CDR3 protein: CASSHGPGYEQYF
CDR3 DNA: TGCGCCAGCAGCCACGGACCGGGGTACGAGCAGTACTTC
J gene: TRBJ2-7
D gene: -
clone size: -
V gene: TRBV4-1

CDR3 protein: CASSHRGSNEQFF
CDR3 DNA: TGTGCCAGCAGCCACAGGGGATCAAACGAGCAGTTCTTC
J gene: TRBJ2-1
D gene: TRBD1
clone size: -
V gene: TRBV7-3

CDR3 protein: CASSPGQVGDIQYF
CDR3 DNA: TGTGCCAGCTCCCCAGGACAGGTCGGGGATATTCAGTACTTC
J gene: TRBJ2-4
D gene: TRBD1
clone size: -
V gene: TRBV18

CDR3 protein: CSVGAGDTEAFF
CDR3 DNA: TGCAGCGTTGGCGCAGGGGACACTGAAGCTTTCTTT
J gene: TRBJ1-1
D gene: -
clone size: -
V gene: TRBV29-1

CDR3 protein: CASGLSPSLLAGGAPVGNEQFF
CDR3 DNA: TGTGCTAGTGGTTTGAGCCCATCGTTACTAGCGGGGGGGGCGCCGGTTGGAAATGAGCAGTTCTTC
J gene: TRBJ2-1
D gene: TRBD2
clone size: -
V gene: TRBV12-5

CDR3 protein: CASSSQGLAGEEQFF
CDR3 DNA: TGTGCCAGCAGTTCCCAGGGACTAGCGGGAGAGGAGCAGTTCTTC
J gene: TRBJ2-1
D gene: TRBD2
clone size: -
V gene: TRBV6-5

CDR3 protein: CASSSGGLNSYNEQFF
CDR3 DNA: TGTGCCAGCAGCTCTGGGGGCCTTAACTCCTACAATGAGCAGTTCTTC
J gene: TRBJ2-1
D gene: -
clone size: once
V gene: TRBV7-3

CDR3 protein: CATRQNTEAFF
CDR3 DNA: TGTGCCACCCGACAGAACACTGAAGCTTTCTTT
J gene: TRBJ1-1
D gene: -
clone size: -
V gene: TRBV6-5

CDR3 protein: CASSLSSGSDEQYF
CDR3 DNA: TGTGCCAGTAGCCTTTCTAGCGGGAGCGACGAGCAGTACTTC
J gene: TRBJ2-7
D gene: TRBD2
clone size: -
V gene: TRBV19

CDR3 protein: CASSTGTGGNSPLHF
CDR3 DNA: TGCGCCAGCAGTACCGGGACAGGGGGTAATTCACCCCTCCACTTT
J gene: TRBJ1-6
D gene: TRBD1
clone size: -
V gene: TRBV10-1

CDR3 protein: CAWSGLATDEQFF
CDR3 DNA: TGTGCCTGGAGCGGACTAGCGACCGATGAGCAGTTCTTC
J gene: TRBJ2-1
D gene: TRBD2
clone size: -
V gene: TRBV30

CDR3 protein: CASSQGGTDEKLFF
CDR3 DNA: TGTGCCAGCAGCCAAGGGGGGACAGACGAAAAACTGTTTTTT
J gene: TRBJ1-4
D gene: TRBD1
clone size: once
V gene: TRBV3-1/TRBV3-2

CDR3 protein: CAADSINTGELFF
CDR3 DNA: TGTGCCGCGGACAGCATAAACACCGGGGAGCTGTTTTTT
J gene: TRBJ2-2
D gene: -
clone size: -
V gene: TRBV24-1

CDR3 protein: CATNRGRGGNTEAFF
CDR3 DNA: TGTGCCACCAACAGGGGGCGGGGTGGGAACACTGAAGCTTTCTTT
J gene: TRBJ1-1
D gene: TRBD1
clone size: -
V gene: TRBV15